Sequencing of this T cell receptor (beta chain) was carried out in a study of T-cell reconstitution after alpha-beta-depleted transplantation in children. Overall study findings and caveats: Counts and diversity of T cells one year after transplant came mostly from newly produced T cells. Surviving recipient T cells and intrathymic progenitors accounted for some patients' high TCRbeta diversity at day 60. After transplant, at about two months, alpha-beta T cells were reportedly derived from several hundred expanded graft clones.

Losses at the gene ends were 9 bases for V and 5 bases for J; bases not matched to a gene: 8. The CDR3 sequence is 13 residues long. Germline CDR1 and CDR2: KGHDR and SFDVKD. Unique molecular identifiers were used to barcode this TCRbeta library. One entry per CDR3 protein results from TCRdb running MiXCR on the PCR reads. The table lists more than 200,000 distinct CDR3 sequences, around 9.2% of them singletons. About this clonotype itself: What it binds is not known.

The receptor comes from a male patient under 10 years old who had a stem cell transplant for acute myeloid leukemia, so the T cells may come from the graft donor. Material: PBMCs, mostly from graft donor cells, obtained 360 days after TCRalphabeta/CD19-depleted stem cell transplant. The V and J genes are TRBV24-1 and TRBJ2-5, with 7 bases fitting TRBD2. CDR3 region: CATSRGELETQYF. The CDR3 DNA follows: TGTGCCACCTCCCGGGGGGAGCTTGAGACCCAGTACTTC.